This T cell receptor (beta chain) comes out of a study of shared clonotypes between healthy human individuals. Overall study: Donor composition was two women and three men, aged 18 to 49. Study-wide results and caveats: The sampled material consisted only of blood, and tissue repertoires are likely to differ.

Donors were healthy HIV-negative adults without recent acute infections or vaccinations. Each unsorted sample relied on some 90 million PBMCs as its source of genomic DNA. The assay was immunoSEQ multiplex PCR, and TCRdb's table has in-frame clones only and misses some. The profile shows hundreds of thousands of clones, approximately 80% of them singletons. Notes on this clone: Its antigen remains unidentified.

Trimming removed 6 bases at V and 4 bases at J, with 9 bases between. The CDR3 is 11 residues long. The germline CDR1 and CDR2 sequences are DFQATT and SNEGSKA (reference sequence). This TCR was sampled from a woman in her thirties or forties in good health. Some clones in this sample may be carry-over from other donors' samples. The chain couples TRBV20-1 to TRBJ1-1, with D possibly TRBD1 on 6 matching bases. The sample taken for sequencing was PBMCs. In DNA form, the CDR3 reads TGCAGTGCCCAACAGGGCACTGAAGCTTTCTTT. As protein: CSAQQGTEAFF.